This is a list of T cell receptor beta chains from one sample in a study of blood T cell repertoires in COVID-19. Libraries were prepared by immunoSEQ multiplex PCR; TCRdb keeps only in-frame clonotypes and omits some of them. The table includes over 200,000 clones, nearly 90% detected once. The sequenced material came from PBMCs or T cells enriched from blood (not recorded which). The source is a man younger than 40 who had been exposed to COVID-19. CDR3s include the opening cysteine and the closing phenylalanine or tryptophan. Fields, in order: clone size, V gene, J gene, D gene, CDR3 DNA, CDR3 protein. D genes are given only for firm matches. Some rows mark clone size as missing; the rest say once, few, many or name a class of expanded clone.

-	TRBV4-1	TRBJ2-1	-	TGCGCCAGCCCTCTTTACTCCTCCTACAATGAGCAGTTCTTC	CASPLYSSYNEQFF
-	TRBV5-1	TRBJ2-7	TRBD1	TGCGCCAGCAGCTTACTTCGACAGGGGAGCGACGAGCAGTACTTC	CASSLLRQGSDEQYF
-	TRBV2	TRBJ2-7	TRBD2	TGTGCCAGCAGTGAAGCTCGACTAGCGGGTGGATACGAGCAGTACTTC	CASSEARLAGGYEQYF
few	TRBV7-9	TRBJ2-1	-	TGTGCCAGCAGCCCCCTCCGCCAGGGCTACAATGAGCAGTTCTTC	CASSPLRQGYNEQFF
-	TRBV30	TRBJ1-5	-	TGTGCCTGGAGTGTCAGTAGCAATCAGCCCCAGCATTTT	CAWSVSSNQPQHF
-	TRBV6-2/TRBV6-3	TRBJ2-5	-	TGTGCCAGCAGCAGTCAAACGCTCGGAGGGTTTTCGACCCAGTACTTC	CASSSQTLGGFSTQYF
-	TRBV4-1	TRBJ1-5	-	TGCGCCAGCAGCCAAACCGGGACAAACAATCAGCCCCAGCATTTT	CASSQTGTNNQPQHF
-	TRBV6-5	TRBJ1-4	-	TGTGCCAGCAGTTACTATAGGGAGGCTGAAAAACTGTTTTTT	CASSYYREAEKLFF
once	TRBV7-3	TRBJ1-1	TRBD1	TGTGCCAGCAGCTCACAGGGGGGGAGCACTGAAGCTTTCTTT	CASSSQGGSTEAFF
-	TRBV5-6	TRBJ2-4	-	TGTGCCAGCAGCTTACCTCAGAATTTAGCCAAAAACATTCAGTACTTC	CASSLPQNLAKNIQYF
-	TRBV5-1	TRBJ2-1	TRBD1	TGCGCCAGCAGCGGACGACAGGGGACGGTTGAGCAGTTCTTC	CASSGRQGTVEQFF
-	TRBV5-4	TRBJ2-2	TRBD1	TGTGCCAGCAGCTTGGGGGACAGGGGGCGCTTAGGCGGGGAGCTGTTTTTT	CASSLGDRGRLGGELFF
-	TRBV18	TRBJ2-7	TRBD1	TGTGCCAGCTCACCAGTTGGGACAGCAGCCTGGGGCCACGAGCAGTACTTC	CASSPVGTAAWGHEQYF
-	TRBV30	TRBJ2-2	-	TGTGCCTGGAGTGTACTCGGGGAGCTGTTTTTT	CAWSVLGELFF
-	TRBV14	TRBJ2-2	-	TGTGCCAGCAGCCAAGACGAGATTACCGGGGAGCTGTTTTTT	CASSQDEITGELFF
-	TRBV18	TRBJ1-1	-	TGTGCCAGCTCAGGGGGCGCGGACCCGAGCACTGAAGCTTTCTTT	CASSGGADPSTEAFF
-	TRBV7-9	TRBJ2-2	TRBD2	TGTGCCAGCAGCTTTGGGGCTAGCGGAACCGGGGAGCTGTTTTTT	CASSFGASGTGELFF
-	TRBV19	TRBJ2-1	-	TGTGCCAGTAGTACAACCAGGGGAGTGGGTTTTTCCGATGAGCAGTTCTTC	CASSTTRGVGFSDEQFF
-	TRBV6-2/TRBV6-3	TRBJ2-1	TRBD2	TGTGCCAGCAGTTCCATCCCCGGGACTAGCGGGGGAGGTCACTACAATGAGCAGTTCTTC	CASSSIPGTSGGGHYNEQFF
-	TRBV14	TRBJ2-3	TRBD1	TGTGCCAGCAGCCCTAGGACAGGGGGCATCTCGGGGACAGATACGCAGTATTTT	CASSPRTGGISGTDTQYF
-	TRBV11-3	TRBJ2-2	TRBD1	TGTGCCAGCAGCCCCGGGGCAGGGGGCGGAACCGGGGAGCTGTTTTTT	CASSPGAGGGTGELFF
-	TRBV6-5	TRBJ1-5	-	TGTGCCAGCAGCCTTGAGGGCCAGAATCAGCCCCAGCATTTT	CASSLEGQNQPQHF
few	TRBV12-3/TRBV12-4	TRBJ2-1	-	TGTGCCAGCAGCGATGACTGGAGTGAGCAGTTCTTC	CASSDDWSEQFF
-	TRBV10-3	TRBJ1-1	-	TGTGCCATCAGTGAAGACAGACAATTGAACACTGAAGCTTTCTTT	CAISEDRQLNTEAFF
few	TRBV5-4	TRBJ2-7	-	TGTGCCAGCAGCTTAGGGACTTACGAGCAGTACTTC	CASSLGTYEQYF
once	TRBV4-3	TRBJ2-5	-	TGCGCCAGCAGCCCAGGGGCCCAAGAGACCCAGTACTTC	CASSPGAQETQYF
-	TRBV11-2	TRBJ2-1	-	TGTGCCAGCAGCCCCGAGTTGGGGGGACCGTTCTTC	CASSPELGGPFF
once	TRBV7-9	TRBJ2-3	-	TGTGCCAGCAGTTCCTCTGGTGGCGGGGATACAGATACGCAGTATTTT	CASSSSGGGDTDTQYF
-	TRBV5-1	TRBJ1-2	TRBD1	TGCGCCAGCAGCTTGGCGGCGGGACAGCCAAAAGAGGGCTACACCTTC	CASSLAAGQPKEGYTF
-	TRBV7-6	TRBJ1-5	-	TGTGCCAGCAGCTTAGCCCAGGATCAGCCCCAGCATTTT	CASSLAQDQPQHF
-	TRBV27	TRBJ2-5	-	TGTGCCAGCAGTAAGCTAAATGAAGAGACCCAGTACTTC	CASSKLNEETQYF
-	TRBV7-9	TRBJ2-5	-	TGTGCCAGCAGCTTAACGGTCGGTCTGAGGGGGGAGACCCAGTACTTC	CASSLTVGLRGETQYF
once	TRBV9	TRBJ2-2	TRBD1	TGTGCCAGCGGAATGGGACAGAATACCGGGGAGCTGTTTTTT	CASGMGQNTGELFF
few	TRBV30	TRBJ1-1	TRBD1	TGTGCCTGGCGCCGGACAGGCCGGAACACTGAAGCTTTCTTT	CAWRRTGRNTEAFF
few	TRBV2	TRBJ1-6	TRBD1	TGTGCCAGCAGTGAAACAACCGGGACAGGAAGTTCACCCCTCCACTTT	CASSETTGTGSSPLHF
-	TRBV3-1/TRBV3-2	TRBJ2-7	TRBD1	TGTGCCAGCAGCCCCTCGTATTGGACAGGTATTGAGCAGTACTTC	CASSPSYWTGIEQYF
-	TRBV10-3	TRBJ1-6	-	TGTGCCATCAGCGGGCGGGGGCTGGGGGGAGATTCACCCCTCCACTTT	CAISGRGLGGDSPLHF
-	TRBV7-9	TRBJ2-7	-	TGTGCCAGCAGCTTCAGAGGGCCCTCCTACGAGCAGTACTTC	CASSFRGPSYEQYF
-	TRBV6-5	TRBJ1-1	-	TGTGCCGGCTCACAAGACAGACAGAACACTGAAGCTTTCTTT	CAGSQDRQNTEAFF
-	TRBV18	TRBJ1-5	-	TGTGCCAGCTCACCAACCCAAATGGGGGGTAATCAGCCCCAGCATTTT	CASSPTQMGGNQPQHF